This T cell receptor beta chain was sequenced during a study of T-cell reconstitution after alpha-beta-depleted transplantation in children listed by TCRdb under 2016. In terms of the full investigation: T-cell immune reconstitution after TCRalphabeta/CD19-depleted allogeneic hematopoietic cell transplantation in children was quantitatively tracked in the study by means of TCR repertoire profiling. On the study overall, not on this receptor specifically: Apparently early alphabetaT-cell count recovery about two months after transplant reportedly relied on only several hundred rapidly expanded clones derived from non-depleted graft cells. Over the following months the frequencies of hyperexpanded clones went down, and after one year T-cell counts and TCRbeta diversity were mostly credited to newly produced T cells. In some patients, the high TCRbeta diversity seen at day 60 was put down to recipient T cells and intrathymic progenitors that had survived conditioning.

Reading from cysteine to phenylalanine, the CDR3 counts 16 amino acids. Only the CDR3 DNA is retained, 48 bases long and in frame from the first base. The germline V gene sets CDR1 to SGHRS and CDR2 to YFSETQ. V was cut back by 5 bases and J by 3 bases, leaving a gap of 20 bases between them. The library was produced with PCR. Sequencing was carried out with an Illumina HiSeq 2500. Molecular barcoding was employed in the preparation of TCR libraries, with unique molecular identifiers being used to normalize TCRbeta repertoire quantification. TCRdb handled the public reads itself, with Q25 trimming in fastp and clone calling in MiXCR, and kept productive beta chains. Identical CDR3 protein sequences are pooled into one entry, listed with their most common genes and DNA. For this sample the table gives about 200,000 distinct CDR3 sequences, of which around 9.2% were detected only once. Together, the top ten hold 35% to 40% of the sample.

What this sample's treatment or condition label stands for: allogeneic hematopoietic cell transplantation with graft depleted of TCRalphabeta T cells and CD19 B cells. TCRalphabeta/CD19-depleted allogeneic hematopoietic cell grafts were given to the transplant recipients, all of whom were children. On this clonotype: What antigen it recognizes has not been identified. Base qualities are not provided; no much larger clone lies one nucleotide away.

This TCR derives from a male patient under 10 years old who had a stem cell transplant for acute myeloid leukemia, so the T cells may come from the graft donor. The chain links TRBV5-1 with TRBJ2-5; the D gene is perhaps TRBD1, from 6 matching bases. The sequences come from PBMCs, mostly from graft donor cells, collected 360 days after TCRalphabeta/CD19-depleted stem cell transplant. The CDR3: CASSLQLWTAKETQYF. The nucleotides are TGCGCCAGCAGTCTACAACTCTGGACAGCGAAAGAGACCCAGTACTTC. Reference TRBV5-1 and TRBJ2-5 proteins supply the regions before and after the CDR3; the full variable domain is: KAGVTQTPRYLIKTRGQQVTLSCSPISGHRSVSWYQQTPGQGLQFLFEYFSETQRNKGNFPGRFSGRQFSNSRSEMNVSTLELGDSALYLCASSLQLWTAKETQYFGPGTRLLVL.